Presented here are 10 T cell receptor beta chains from one specimen sequenced in a study of T-cell memory formation after mild COVID-19. One entry per CDR3 protein results from TCRdb running MiXCR on the 5' RACE reads. The sample includes fewer than 250,000 distinct CDR3 sequences, roughly 27% of them seen just once. The source material was PBMCs or a T cell subset sorted from them (not recorded which). These receptors all come from an adult woman who had mild COVID-19 (a few samples of this study predate the infection). Cell type and time point are not known.

This chain links TRBV3-1 with TRBJ2-3; maybe TRBD2 (5 bases). The ends were cut back, 0 bases at V and 3 bases at J, with 10 bases in the middle. Per germline, CDR1 LGHDT and CDR2 YNNKEL (reference sequence). The CDR3 has 15 residues. CDR3 sequence (DNA): TGTGCCAGCAGCCAAGATACAACTAGTACAGATACGCAGTATTTT. The encoded protein is CASSQDTTSTDTQYF.

This clonotype was observed a single time. The chain uses TRBV7-3 and TRBJ1-1; 9 nucleotides match TRBD1. Germline CDR1 is SGHTA and CDR2 is FQGTGA. The CDR3 extends over 14 amino acids. V shed 4 bases, J shed 5 bases, and the junction held 5 bases outside the gene matches. The CDR3 DNA is TGTGCCAGCAGCTCACAGGGGGCAACTACTGAAGCTTTCTTT. It codes for CASSSQGATTEAFF.

This chain connects TRBV20-1 to TRBJ2-7; no reliable D call. V lost 1 base and J 2 bases, leaving 12 bases between the germline ends. The germline gives CDR1 DFQATT, CDR2 SNEGSKA (reference sequence). This CDR3 region has 14 residues. This chain's CDR3 is CSARAYREAYEQYF. The CDR3 DNA follows: TGCAGTGCTAGAGCATATAGGGAAGCCTACGAGCAGTACTTC.

This clonotype was seen only a few times. The chain uses TRBV20-1 and TRBJ2-3; D remains unclear. The V and J ends lost 6 bases and 0 bases respectively, with 16 bases between them. CDR1 is DFQATT, CDR2 SNEGSKA, per germline (reference sequence). This CDR3 spans 15 amino acids. The CDR3 here is CSATSTKLSTDTQYF. CDR3 bases: TGCAGTGCCACTTCCACAAAATTAAGCACAGATACGCAGTATTTT.

A few counts support this clonotype. V and J are TRBV20-1 and TRBJ1-4; D remains unclear. There are 12 residues in the CDR3. Germline V gene lookup returns CDR1 DFQATT and CDR2 SNEGSKA (reference sequence). The V end was cut by 3 bases, the J end by 8 bases, with 10 bases between. The CDR3 reads CSARGGGEKLFF. In DNA, the CDR3 is TGCAGTGCTAGGGGTGGAGGGGAAAAACTGTTTTTT.

The chain links TRBV5-1 to TRBJ1-1; D might be TRBD1 (5 bases). The CDR3 totals 14 residues. Germline values: CDR1 SGHRS, CDR2 YFSETQ. V was trimmed by 4 bases and J by 1 base, leaving 11 bases between them. CDR3 in amino acids: CASSGAGANTEAFF. The CDR3 DNA follows: TGCGCCAGCAGCGGGGCCGGGGCGAACACTGAAGCTTTCTTT. Filled out from reference TRBV5-1 and TRBJ1-1, the complete variable domain reads KAGVTQTPRYLIKTRGQQVTLSCSPISGHRSVSWYQQTPGQGLQFLFEYFSETQRNKGNFPGRFSGRQFSNSRSEMNVSTLELGDSALYLCASSGAGANTEAFFGQGTRLTVV.

This clonotype is labeled medium-sized. The chain combines TRBV4-1 with TRBJ1-1; TRBD1 aligns across 11 bases. The CDR3 is 15 residues long. From germline, CDR1 is MGHRA and CDR2 YSYEKL. V lost 3 bases and J lost 6; bases outside the gene matches: 6. This CDR3 is CASSQLRDRGSEAFF. CDR3 bases: TGCGCCAGCAGCCAGCTCCGGGACAGGGGGTCTGAAGCTTTCTTT.

This clonotype came up once. This rearrangement joins TRBV2 to TRBJ1-4; possibly TRBD1 for D (5 bases). The V end lost 5 bases, the J end lost 10 bases, and 17 bases lay between the germline ends. This CDR3 spans 14 amino acids. CDR1 and CDR2 from the germline V gene are SNHLY and FYNNEI. CDR3 sequence: CASSPTGPIGKLFF. Written as DNA, the CDR3 is TGTGCCAGCAGTCCAACAGGCCCGATTGGAAAACTGTTTTTT. The full variable domain, with the rest looked up from reference TRBV2 and TRBJ1-4, is EPEVTQTPSHQVTQMGQEVILRCVPISNHLYFYWYRQILGQKVEFLVSFYNNEISEKSEIFDDQFSVERPDGSNFTLKIRSTKLEDSAMYFCASSPTGPIGKLFFGSGTQLSVL.

This clonotype came up many times. The gene calls are TRBV24-1 and TRBJ2-1, with 14 bases lining up with TRBD2. Germline assignment: CDR1 KGHDR and CDR2 SFDVKD. V shed 1 base and J 0 bases; nucleotides not matched to a gene: 10. The CDR3 contains 21 residues. The CDR3 DNA follows: TGTGCCACCAGTGATTTTTTGGGGACTAGCGGGGGCCTCAGCTCCTACAATGAGCAGTTCTTC. It is translated as CATSDFLGTSGGLSSYNEQFF.

The chain recombines TRBV11-2 with TRBJ2-7, with D perhaps matching TRBD2 (6 bases). Trimming took 4 bases from V and 1 from J, leaving 17 bases between them. Per the germline V gene, CDR1 is SGHAT and CDR2 is FQNNGV. The CDR3 totals 16 residues. CDR3 in DNA: TGTGCCAGCAGCTCTTCAGGACTACTTTCATCCTACGAGCAGTACTTC. This translates into CASSSSGLLSSYEQYF. Complete variable domain (other parts from reference TRBV11-2 and TRBJ2-7): EAGVAQSPRYKIIEKRQSVAFWCNPISGHATLYWYQQILGQGPKLLIQFQNNGVVDDSQLPKDRFSAERLKGVDSTLKIQPAKLEDSAVYLCASSSSGLLSSYEQYFGPGTRLTVT.